The clone carrying this T cell receptor (beta chain) was counted a single time. Its specificity is not known. It was with random hexamers that roughly 0.45 to 1 ug RNA was reverse transcribed. TCR beta CDR3 was amplified by immunoSEQ multiplex PCR. This amplification extended across 54 Vbeta and 13 Jbeta segments. TCRdb ran MiXCR on the immunoSEQ multiplex PCR reads and lists one entry per CDR3 protein. There are around 300,000 distinct CDR3 sequences in the sample; 89% occur only once, and around 0.18% lies in the top ten. From blood CD8+ and CD4+ T cells, TCR beta sequences were generated. CD8+ and CD4+ T cells were negatively isolated; TEMRA cells were FACS-enriched. These data belong to a study of CD8 T cells in Susac syndrome. Study results and limitations: The authors acknowledged that the study's TCR sequencing and HLA analysis involved relatively few individuals.

The germline gives CDR1 MNHEY, CDR2 SVGEGT. Trimming removed 4 bases at V and 0 bases at J, with 16 bases between. The CDR3 totals 16 residues. The source is a human donor with multiple sclerosis. The sample comprised CD8+ T cells from PBMCs. The V and J genes are TRBV6-2 or TRBV6-3 and TRBJ2-7; D may be TRBD2 (6 bases). This CDR3 is CASSSIGTADSYEQYF. CDR3 bases: TGTGCCAGCAGTTCCATCGGGACTGCGGACTCCTACGAGCAGTACTTC.